These 18 T cell receptor beta chains share one sample of origin, sequenced in a study of Ad26.COV2.S vaccination and SARS-CoV-2 variants. Using immunoSEQ multiplex PCR, the repertoire was profiled, and TCRdb retains in-frame clones only, with some absent. The sample includes about 450,000 clones, 89% of them seen just once. Treatment meaning: about 20 received Ad26.COV2.S at low or high dose, single or two shots; about 5 received placebo; per-sample allocation not given. Vaccine and placebo recipients were sampled on day 63 after the first injection. The source was peripheral blood, collected in a trial of Ad26.COV2.S vaccine versus placebo. The source is a person aged 18-65 years who received the Ad26.COV2.S COVID-19 vaccine or a placebo.

V gene TRBV10-3 combines with J gene TRBJ2-3, with D unresolved. Looked up from germline, CDR1 is ENHRY and CDR2 is SYGVKD. Trimming removed 6 bases from V and 1 base from J, with 17 bases in between. The CDR3 has 16 amino acids. The CDR3 DNA reads TGTGCCATCAGCCAATCCTTGATCGGTGGCACAGATACGCAGTATTTT. It translates to CAISQSLIGGTDTQYF.

The gene calls are TRBV20-1 and TRBJ2-1; possible D gene TRBD1, 6 bases. The germline V gene has CDR1 DFQATT and CDR2 SNEGSKA (reference sequence). Deletions cut 3 bases from V and 12 bases from J, with 24 bases between. The CDR3 has 15 residues. CDR3 DNA sequence: TGCAGTGCTAGTAAGGACAGTCCCCAAATGATTGGGCAGTTCTTC. Translation gives CSASKDSPQMIGQFF.

The rearrangement joins TRBV6-6 to TRBJ1-1; D remains unclear. CDR3 size: 13 residues. Germline-derived CDR1 and CDR2 are MNHNY and SVGAGI (reference sequence). Trimming left V 5 bases short and J 11 bases short, with 18 bases between. CDR3 amino acids: CASSKPQTREAFF. The CDR3 bases are TGTGCCAGCAGTAAACCTCAGACCCGAGAGGCTTTCTTT.

The genes are TRBV18 and TRBJ2-7, with 9 bases that match TRBD2. J was trimmed by 7 bases and V by 0 bases; bases with no gene match: 10. The germline V gene has CDR1 KGHSH and CDR2 LQKENI. This CDR3 has 16 amino acids. As DNA, the CDR3 is TGTGCCAGCTCACCACCGGGGTCTGCGGGGGGGAATGAGCAGTACTTC. The encoded protein is CASSPPGSAGGNEQYF.

This chain links TRBV27 with TRBJ1-1; D possibly corresponds to TRBD1 (5 bases). V shed 7 bases and J shed 1 base, with 16 bases lying between them. Per the germline V gene, CDR1 is MNHEY and CDR2 is SMNVEV (reference sequence). CDR3 length equals 15 residues. The CDR3 nucleotides are TGTGCCAGCACCACTAACGGGGGGAAGAACACTGAAGCTTTCTTT. It is translated as CASTTNGGKNTEAFF.

The DNA for the CDR3 is TGTGCCAGCAGCTCGGGAGCGGACAGACATAATGAAAAACTGTTTTTT. Amino acid sequence: CASSSGADRHNEKLFF. The rearrangement joins TRBV7-2 to TRBJ1-4; possibly TRBD1 for D (6 bases). Germline V gene sequence: CDR1 SGHTA, CDR2 FQGNSA. The CDR3 sequence is 16 residues long. V dropped 4 bases and J dropped 4 bases, with 16 bases sitting between them.

This clone has only one observation. This chain links TRBV2 with TRBJ2-5; D perhaps matches TRBD1 (6 bases). The CDR3 loop spans 12 amino acids. V was cut by 5 bases and J by 5 bases, with 9 bases left in between. Germline V lookup: CDR1 SNHLY, CDR2 FYNNEI. The CDR3, as DNA: TGTGCCAGCAGTCCAGGGGAGGAGACCCAGTACTTC. This sequence encodes CASSPGEETQYF. Full variable domain (outside the CDR3, taken from reference TRBV2 and TRBJ2-5): EPEVTQTPSHQVTQMGQEVILRCVPISNHLYFYWYRQILGQKVEFLVSFYNNEISEKSEIFDDQFSVERPDGSNFTLKIRSTKLEDSAMYFCASSPGEETQYFGPGTRLLVL.

The CDR3 spells CASSPSDRGRYQPQHF. CDR3 in DNA: TGTGCCAGCAGTCCCTCGGACAGGGGGCGGTATCAGCCCCAGCATTTT. The V and J genes are TRBV6-6 and TRBJ1-5; 11 bases map to TRBD1. Germline lookup yields CDR1 MNHNY and CDR2 SVGAGI (reference sequence). This CDR3 has 16 residues. V trimming: 5 bases; J trimming: 5 bases; junction bases outside the gene matches: 8.

The CDR3 DNA reads as TGTGCCAGCAGCCCCCCCGGGGACTACGAGCAGTACTTC. Its translation is CASSPPGDYEQYF. The genes are TRBV13 and TRBJ2-7; TRBD2 is a possible D gene (5 bases). V lost 5 bases to trimming and J lost 3 bases, with 11 bases between them. The germline gives CDR1 PRHDT, CDR2 FYEKMQ (reference sequence). The CDR3 length is 13 residues.

The rearrangement uses TRBV28 and TRBJ1-2, with a possible D match to TRBD1 (5 bases). Trimming removed 2 bases from V and 5 bases from J, with 15 bases in between. The CDR3 runs 15 residues. CDR1 and CDR2 (germline): MDHEN, SYDVKM. Here the CDR3 reads CASSLRGVWSYGYTF. For the CDR3, the DNA is TGTGCCAGCAGTTTAAGGGGTGTGTGGTCTTATGGCTACACCTTC.

The chain carries TRBV11-2 and TRBJ2-2; D is perhaps TRBD1 (5 bases). V was clipped by 6 bases and J by 9 bases, with 23 bases between them. The CDR3 is 16 amino acids. The germline gives CDR1 SGHAT, CDR2 FQNNGV. The CDR3 loop reads CASRSLGREGARELFF. The CDR3 bases are TGTGCCAGCAGGTCCCTAGGCAGGGAAGGGGCGAGGGAGCTGTTTTTT.

The chain carries TRBV19 and TRBJ1-2, with TRBD1 identical over 8 bases. This CDR3 contains 17 residues. Looked up from germline, CDR1 is LNHDA and CDR2 is SQIVND (reference sequence). V lost 8 bases, J lost 4 bases, and 18 bases stayed unmatched. CDR3 DNA sequence: TGTGCCAGTCGCATGGTTAAAACAGGGGGAGTATTCTATGGCTACACCTTC. Translated: CASRMVKTGGVFYGYTF.

A note on this clone: The same CDR3 also results from other DNA sequences found in this sample. The rearrangement links TRBV7-2 to TRBJ2-1; D is unresolved. There are 14 residues in the CDR3. Germline lookup yields CDR1 SGHTA and CDR2 FQGNSA. V lost 0 bases to trimming and J lost 4 bases, with 7 bases between them. CDR3 coding DNA: TGTGCCAGCAGCTTAGCGGTGGCGTACAATGAGCAGTTCTTC. Amino acid sequence: CASSLAVAYNEQFF.

The gene calls are TRBV28 and TRBJ2-7; 11 bases fit TRBD1. CDR1 MDHEN and CDR2 SYDVKM come from the germline V gene. This CDR3 comprises 15 residues. Trimming cost V 7 bases and J 3 bases; bases outside gene matches: 8. CDR3 nucleotides: TGTGCCAGCAACCCGGGGGGACAGGGGGTCTACGAGCAGTACGTC. Protein product: CASNPGGQGVYEQYV.

V gene TRBV6-1 combines with J gene TRBJ1-1; D uncertain. From germline, CDR1 is MNHNS and CDR2 SASEGT. The CDR3 has 16 residues. V was cut by 4 bases and J by 1 base, with 16 bases left in between. CDR3 bases: TGTGCCAGCAGTGTTCTGGGAATAAGAGAGAACACTGAAGCTTTCTTT. This codes for CASSVLGIRENTEAFF.

CDR3 sequence reads: CASSPNRGGGGYTF. The CDR3 DNA follows: TGTGCCAGCAGCCCGAACAGGGGCGGGGGTGGCTACACCTTC. The chain couples TRBV5-8 to TRBJ1-2, with 7 bases identical to TRBD1. The CDR3 is 14 amino acids. Germline assignment: CDR1 SGHTS and CDR2 YDEGEE. V shed 4 bases, J shed 7 bases, and the junction held 10 bases outside the gene matches.

The rearrangement links TRBV4-1 to TRBJ2-7; no clear D gene. The CDR3 runs 13 residues. The V end lost 1 base, the J end lost 6 bases, and 10 bases lay between the germline ends. Germline V CDR1 and CDR2: MGHRA, YSYEKL. The CDR3 region has the DNA TGCGCCAGCAGCCAAGTAGTAGCAAGCGAGCAGTACGTC. Its translation: CASSQVVASEQYV.

The chain joins TRBV2 to TRBJ1-4; D is unresolved. This CDR3 is built from 11 residues. V gave up 6 bases and J gave up 5 bases, with 4 bases separating them. Germline CDR1 is SNHLY and CDR2 is FYNNEI. In DNA form, the CDR3 reads TGTGCCAGCAGCGAGAATGAAAAACTGTTTTTT. Amino acid sequence: CASSENEKLFF. Together with reference TRBV2 and TRBJ1-4, the CDR3 gives the full variable domain: EPEVTQTPSHQVTQMGQEVILRCVPISNHLYFYWYRQILGQKVEFLVSFYNNEISEKSEIFDDQFSVERPDGSNFTLKIRSTKLEDSAMYFCASSENEKLFFGSGTQLSVL.